The entry below describes one T cell receptor (beta chain). The antigen is undetermined. The data derive from a study of chemoradiotherapy in HPV16-positive cancers. For the study at large: Functional T-cell assays on two HPV16-positive patients' cells defined candidate HPV-specific clones and common TCR motifs.

Repeated repertoire sampling spanned the course of chemoradiotherapy. Study conclusions and caveats: Only two HPV16-positive patients supplied the functional HPV-specificity definition. Candidate HPV-specific clones and E7-related TCR motifs grew in tumor during treatment.

CDR3 size: 12 residues. The V end was cut by 7 bases, the J end by 7 bases, with 13 bases between. The germline V gene has CDR1 SNHLY and CDR2 FYNNEI. TCRdb's table, derived via immunoSEQ multiplex PCR, lists solely in-frame clones and lacks some. Of 11,000 or so clones listed, roughly 77% are singletons. This chain joins TRBV2 and TRBJ1-2; the D is unclear. The sequence was collected from a human donor with HPV-associated anogenital cancer. This material was collected from a patient who underwent chemoradiotherapy. Written as DNA, the CDR3 is TGTGCCAGCATTCCGACGGCCTCTGGCTACACCTTC. It translates to CASIPTASGYTF. The variable domain in full, with the rest retrieved from reference TRBV2 and TRBJ1-2, is EPEVTQTPSHQVTQMGQEVILRCVPISNHLYFYWYRQILGQKVEFLVSFYNNEISEKSEIFDDQFSVERPDGSNFTLKIRSTKLEDSAMYFCASIPTASGYTFGSGTRLTVV.